This T cell receptor (beta chain) was found in a study of radiotherapy plus CTLA-4 blockade in lung cancer. The study gave focal radiation plus ipilimumab CTLA-4 blockade to patients with chemo-refractory metastatic non-small-cell lung cancer. Sequencing used immunoSEQ multiplex PCR; TCRdb keeps in-frame clones, though not all of them. The sample has 65,000 to 85,000 clones; roughly three quarters are singletons. Only one count was recorded for this clone. CDR1 and CDR2 (germline): MNHNY, SVGAGI (reference sequence). Trimming removed 5 bases at V and 9 bases at J, with 16 bases between. This CDR3 region has 13 residues.

This TCR was recovered from a human donor with non-small cell lung cancer whose response to radiotherapy plus ipilimumab could not be evaluated. Some clones in this sample may be carry-over from other donors' samples. Sequences were derived from peripheral blood, sampled from a patient treated with radiotherapy plus ipilimumab. V gene TRBV6-6 combines with J gene TRBJ1-2, with D unresolved. The DNA of the CDR3 is TGTGCCAGCAGTCCCCTAGGTGAAGCGAGCTACACCTTC. It is translated as CASSPLGEASYTF.